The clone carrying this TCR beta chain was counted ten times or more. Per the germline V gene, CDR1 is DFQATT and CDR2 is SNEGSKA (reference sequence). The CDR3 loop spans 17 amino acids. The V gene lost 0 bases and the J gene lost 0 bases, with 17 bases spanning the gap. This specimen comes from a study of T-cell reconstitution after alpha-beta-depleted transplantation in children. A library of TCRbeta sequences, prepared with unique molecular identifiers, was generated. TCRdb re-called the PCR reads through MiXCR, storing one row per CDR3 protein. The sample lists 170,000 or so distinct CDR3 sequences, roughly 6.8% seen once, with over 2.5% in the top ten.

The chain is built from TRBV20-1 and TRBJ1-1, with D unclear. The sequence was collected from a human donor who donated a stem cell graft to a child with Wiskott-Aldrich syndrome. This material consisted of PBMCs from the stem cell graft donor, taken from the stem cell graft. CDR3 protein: CSARERERVSMNTEAFF. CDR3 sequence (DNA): TGCAGTGCTAGAGAGCGGGAAAGGGTCAGTATGAACACTGAAGCTTTCTTT.